This entry describes one T cell receptor beta chain. Here immunoSEQ multiplex PCR was the method, and the copy in TCRdb shows in-frame clones only, minus some. The table has 92,000 or so clones, 80% to 90% seen once. This entry belongs to a study of siplizumab effects on memory and regulatory T cells. V lost 6 bases to trimming and J lost 2 bases, with 8 bases between them. Germline V CDR1 and CDR2: GTSNPN, SVGIG (reference sequence). This CDR3 has 11 residues. V is TRBV30 and J is TRBJ2-7; a weak D match, TRBD2 (6 bases). The sequencing input was CD4+ T cells sorted from blood. The receptor was derived from a human donor in good health. The CDR3 sequence: CACGTPYEQYF. The DNA of the CDR3 is TGTGCCTGCGGGACTCCCTACGAGCAGTACTTC.